This T cell receptor (beta chain) originates from a study of CD8 T cells in ankylosing spondylitis. MiXCR, applied by TCRdb to the 5' RACE reads, yields one record per CDR3 protein. The sample lists around 770,000 distinct CDR3 sequences, 12% seen once, with more than 0.5% in the top ten. Trimming pared 3 bases from V and 0 bases from J, leaving 17 bases between. This CDR3 is 17 amino acids long. CDR1 is MNHEY, CDR2 SMNVEV, per germline (reference sequence). Regarding the study as a whole: Reports say disease-linked clones showed up significantly more in matched ankylosing spondylitis synovial fluid. Typical of ankylosing spondylitis blood, it appeared, was a TCR beta motif of eight highly homologous variants.

A note on this clonotype: Its antigen is as yet unknown.

Source material: blood, either unsorted or a sorted T cell fraction (not recorded which). The receptor was isolated from a male donor with ankylosing spondylitis. The rearrangement links TRBV27 to TRBJ1-1; a weak D match, TRBD1 (6 bases). CDR3 coding DNA: TGTGCCAGCAGTTTCTCGACAGGCTCGACATTGAACACTGAAGCTTTCTTT. Amino acids: CASSFSTGSTLNTEAFF.